The 4 T cell receptor beta chains reported below all come from one sample, sequenced in a study of T cells in narcolepsy. Clones were sequenced by immunoSEQ multiplex PCR, and TCRdb holds only the in-frame ones, with some missing. The repertoire holds over 20,000 clones, with 92% as singletons. The material sequenced was CD45RA- memory CD4+ T cells from PBMCs. The receptors stem from a human donor with narcolepsy.

The V call is TRBV16, the J call TRBJ2-1; D uncertain. Germline CDR1 KGHSY, CDR2 FQNENV. V lost 1 base and J lost 6, with 16 bases in between. This CDR3 has 16 amino acids. The CDR3 sequence is CASSQFQRASANEQFF. The CDR3 DNA reads TGTGCCAGCAGCCAATTTCAGCGAGCATCGGCCAATGAGCAGTTCTTC.

V is TRBV11-1 and J is TRBJ2-3; 7 nucleotides align to TRBD1. V lost 7 bases to trimming and J lost 2 bases; unmatched junction nucleotides: 6. The CDR3 has 14 residues. Germline CDR1 reads SGHAT; CDR2 reads FQDESV (reference sequence). Written as DNA, the CDR3 is TGTGCCAGCACTCCCGACAGGGTCACAGATACGCAGTATTTT. Its translation is CASTPDRVTDTQYF.

J is TRBJ1-5 and V is TRBV10-3; D perhaps matches TRBD1 (6 bases). There are 13 residues in the CDR3. V was shortened by 4 bases and J by 8 bases, with 12 bases between the two germline ends. Germline CDR1 is ENHRY and CDR2 is SYGVKD. This CDR3 is CAISVGTSEPQHF. The CDR3 nucleotides read TGTGCCATCAGTGTCGGGACATCAGAGCCCCAGCATTTT.

The chain joins TRBV9 to TRBJ2-2; D is possibly TRBD1 or TRBD2 (5 bases each). CDR1 and CDR2 from the germline V gene are SGDLS and YYNGEE. The CDR3 is made up of 15 amino acids. Trimming removed 0 bases from V and 4 bases from J, with 10 bases in between. CDR3 loop: CASSVAGRSTGELFF. CDR3 DNA: TGTGCCAGCAGCGTAGCGGGACGAAGCACCGGGGAGCTGTTTTTT.